The rows below give T cell receptor beta chains drawn from one sample of a study of blood T cell repertoires in COVID-19. Produced via immunoSEQ multiplex PCR; TCRdb's table is partial and in-frame only. This sample yields some 180,000 clones, of which 75% to 85% are seen a single time; around 5.9% belongs to the top ten. The source material was peripheral blood. Every receptor here comes from a woman aged 40 to 50 with COVID-19, enrolled during active disease. CDR3s leave out the opening cysteine and the closing phenylalanine or tryptophan.

v_call cdr3_aa
TRBV11-2 ASSLGLIQY
TRBV4-2 ASSFIRVTNTGELF
TRBV30 AWSPGRGWEGTEAF
TRBV5-1 ASSLAGQGGREQY
TRBV15 ATSRQHRGSTDTQY
TRBV5-4 ASSERRAPNEKLF
TRBV5-5 ASSSQGARGVTEAF
TRBV15 ATSRPPREQY
TRBV12-3/TRBV12-4 ATSQRNTDTQY
TRBV6-6 ASSPSTGGIGSNQPQH
TRBV7-9 ASSPVGGNEQF
TRBV6-1 ASSEDQGGQKGYT
TRBV28 ASKLDRMSYEQY
TRBV6-5 ASSRSWATGELF
TRBV2 ASTSAQETQY
TRBV6-1 ASSESFNGLNNEQF
TRBV6-5 ASSLSGVYGYT
TRBV5-1 ASSLGLNQPQH